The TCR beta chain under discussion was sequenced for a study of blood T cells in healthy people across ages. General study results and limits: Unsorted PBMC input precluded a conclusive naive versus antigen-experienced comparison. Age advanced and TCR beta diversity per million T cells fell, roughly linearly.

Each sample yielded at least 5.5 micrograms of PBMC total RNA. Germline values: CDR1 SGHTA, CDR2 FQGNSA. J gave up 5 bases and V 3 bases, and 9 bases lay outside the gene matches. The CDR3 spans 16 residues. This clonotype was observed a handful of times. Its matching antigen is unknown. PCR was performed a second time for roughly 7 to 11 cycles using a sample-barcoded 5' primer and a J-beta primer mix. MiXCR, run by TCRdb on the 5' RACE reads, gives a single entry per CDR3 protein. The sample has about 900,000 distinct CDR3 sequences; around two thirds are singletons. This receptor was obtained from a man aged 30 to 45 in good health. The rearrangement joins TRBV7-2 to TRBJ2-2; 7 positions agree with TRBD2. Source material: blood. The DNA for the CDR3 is TGTGCCAGCAGCTTGTACGCGGGGGTTAGGACCGGGGAGCTGTTTTTT. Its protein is CASSLYAGVRTGELFF.